This T cell receptor (beta chain) was identified during a study of T-cell memory formation after mild COVID-19. Per the germline V gene, CDR1 is SQVTM and CDR2 is ANQGSEA. CDR3 size: 16 residues. V lost 7 bases and J lost 2, with 20 bases in between. TCRdb independently ran MiXCR on the 5' RACE reads; one entry per CDR3 protein. The profile covers some 130,000 distinct CDR3 sequences, with 5% to 6.5% appearing a single time and 2.2% taken by the ten largest. The TCR was taken from an adult woman who had mild COVID-19 (a few samples of this study predate the infection). Cell type and time point are not known. Specimen: PBMCs or a T cell subset sorted from them (not recorded which). This chain joins TRBV29-1 and TRBJ2-2; TRBD1 might be the D (6 bases). The CDR3, as DNA: TGCAGCGCCCTCACCCCCGGGACAAAAAACACCGGGGAGCTGTTTTTT. It encodes CSALTPGTKNTGELFF.